Below are 5 T cell receptor gamma chains sequenced from a single sample in a study of intestinal T cells in coeliac disease. LymphoTrack primers amplified TRG sequences from approximately 200 ng of biopsy DNA. TCRdb reapplied CATT to the multiplex PCR reads. The sample contains roughly 720 gamma-chain clones, approximately 45% of which appear only once. Each case's genomic DNA was extracted from ten approximately 5-µm formalin-fixed paraffin-embedded scrolls. Sequenced input: a duodenal biopsy. The receptors were sampled from a human donor with celiac disease.

The chain recombines TRGV8 with TRGJP2. Trimming took 5 bases from V and 0 from J; bases not matched to a gene: 6. The CDR3 contains 15 residues. Germline CDR1 reads VENAVY; CDR2 reads YDSYNSRV. The CDR3 DNA follows: TGTGCCACCTGGGTTTTTAATAGTAGTGATTGGATCAAGACGTTT. It is translated as CATWVFNSSDWIKTF.

This clone is large. In the same sample, other DNA sequences code for this CDR3. The chain is built from TRGV4 and TRGJ1 or TRGJ2. Germline V gene data show CDR1 as EGSTGY and CDR2 as YDSYTSSV. This CDR3 has 11 residues. V trimming: 2 bases; J trimming: 12 bases; junction bases outside the gene matches: 7. CDR3 region: CATWDDRRKLF. In DNA form, the CDR3 reads TGTGCCACCTGGGATGATAGAAGGAAACTCTTT.

This clone was detected a few times. The chain recombines TRGV8 with TRGJ1 or TRGJ2. The CDR3 is made up of 16 amino acids. Per germline, CDR1 VENAVY and CDR2 YDSYNSRV. The CDR3 here is CAPGIVVRPFYYKKLF. Here the CDR3 DNA reads TGTGCACCTGGGATAGTTGTCCGTCCTTTTTATTATAAGAAACTCTTT.

By share, this clone ranks as hyperexpanded (1% or more). The sample contains more than one DNA sequence encoding this CDR3. V and J are TRGV4 and TRGJ1 or TRGJ2. The trim removed 3 bases at V and 8 bases at J, leaving 4 bases unmatched. The germline V gene has CDR1 EGSTGY and CDR2 YDSYTSSV. The CDR3 consists of 11 residues. CDR3 nucleotides: TGTGCCACCTGGGATAATGATAAGAAACTCTTT. Amino acids: CATWDNDKKLF.

About this clone: A read error is possible here, since a much larger clone lies one base away. J is TRGJ1 or TRGJ2 and V is TRGV11. TRGV11 is marked as an open reading frame, function uncertain. CDR3 length: 13 residues. The CDR3 is CACWIRHDYKKLF. In nucleotides, the CDR3 is TGCGCCTGCTGGATTAGGCATGATTATAAGAAACTCTTT.